This TCR beta chain was recovered during a study of shared clonotypes between healthy human individuals (dated by TCRdb to between 2020 and 2021). A note on the overall study: A few men and a couple of women, aged 18 to 49 years, made up the cohort. For each donor, CD4 naive and CD4 memory were each given three plates, CD8 naive was given two plates, and CD8 memory was given one plate. Blood TCR repertoires of roughly five healthy adults were deeply sequenced to estimate repertoire size and the extent of clonotype sharing between individuals. Different laboratories and diverse techniques were used to prepare libraries and sequence TCR repertoires, to increase sequencing depth and limit assay-specific biases. Between about 0.8 and 9 billion PBMCs per donor were obtained by leukapheresis. What the authors observed across the whole study: Pairwise subsampling led to the expectation that sequencing depth would affect the degree of clonotype sharing among donors. Because the study included a small number of donors, the genetic and exposure-history diversity represented was limited. Estimated clonotype richness was generally larger for naive than for memory subsets. When four donors were compared, the shared fraction of clonotypes was about 5.2% for naive CD4, 3.5% to 4% for naive CD8, 2.3% for memory CD4, and approximately 0.4% for memory CD8. Compared with non-shared clonotypes, clonotypes shared by all four sorted-subset donors had higher generation probabilities. Only blood was sampled, and tissue TCR repertoires likely differ from those in blood. Even with the large sequencing depth, rarefaction of the sorted-subset datasets indicated that sequencing was incomplete.

Notes on this clone: Which antigen it targets is not known. Per-base qualities were not stored, and no clone one base away is much larger.

Based on the germline V gene (reference sequence), the CDR1 and CDR2 sequences are LNHNV and YYDKDF. From cysteine to phenylalanine, the CDR3 is 19 amino acids long. The retained sequence is limited to the CDR3, 57 bases, with the frame set at the first base. After removal of 4 bases from V and 5 bases from J, the junction retains 14 bases not matched to a gene. Healthy HIV-negative adults with no recently reported acute infections or vaccinations were included as donors. All donors were Caucasian adults living in Nashville, Tennessee, USA. The CD8 memory samples were a combination of magnetically selected CD45RO+ cells and CCR7-negative CD45RA+ effector memory (TemRA) cells. After blood collection by leukapheresis, PBMCs were isolated using Ficoll-Histopaque density gradient centrifugation and then cryopreserved in the vapor phase of liquid nitrogen. Analytical flow cytometry was used to check the purity and quantity of each magnetically sorted T cell population. From each sorted fraction, genomic DNA was isolated and quantified by UV absorbance on a Nanodrop 2000c.

Using the deep immunoSEQ assay, TCR CDR3 regions were amplified from genomic DNA by multiplex PCR. Extracted genomic DNA from each cell subset was spread evenly across all wells of several immunoSEQ 96-well plates, with each plate serving as a replicate. For sorted subsets, around 200 ng genomic DNA, equal to some 30,000 T cell genomes, was loaded into each replicate PCR. Purified libraries were measured with a Qubit 3.0 fluorometer, size-checked on a Bioanalyzer 2100, and measured again with the KAPA Library Quantification kit. Each immunoSEQ 96-well plate was sequenced on its own single-read 150-cycle Illumina NextSeq 550 flow cell. Turning to the authors' computational methods: The immunoSEQ output contained only junctional sequences without quality scores, so filtering could not match that applied to full-length reads. To assign V/J genes and CDR3, sequences were annotated using PyIR, a Python wrapper for IgBLAST v1.9, with IMGT germline references. Reads were filtered out if the reads had weak V/J assignments (E-value above 1e-6), no CDR3, stop codons, out-of-frame junctions, or ambiguous translated residues. V3J clonotypes were defined as sequences sharing the same inferred V gene, J gene, and CDR3 amino acid sequence. Percentage overlap between repertoires was calculated by dividing the number of shared unique clonotypes by the size of the smaller repertoire. Three approaches were used to assess repertoire richness: RTK rarefaction, the Chao1 estimator, and Recon v2.1 estimates of unobserved clonotypes. Generation probabilities were computed with OLGA for all TCRbeta clonotypes obtained by the gDNA method from several donors. TCRdb carries this immuneACCESS record with in-frame sequences only. Its versions omit some clonotypes, under half of them owing to an unresolved V gene in the studies checked, with the rest unexplained. The V and J calls and clone size come from that table; D and trimming were worked out from the DNA. The sample data list approximately 640,000 clones, and 90% of these were observed just once. Jointly, the top ten make up 34% of the sample.

The sequence joins TRBV15 to TRBJ2-5; TRBD2 agrees with 15 junctional bases. This receptor was identified in a young man in good health. Some clones in this sample may be carry-over from other donors' samples. Sequences were obtained from memory CD8+ T cells from PBMCs. The cell subset or site label, as the study defines it: CD45RO+ cells pooled with CCR7-negative TemRA cells. This receptor carries the CDR3 CATSTSPGLAGGRKETQYF. The sequenced DNA is TGTGCCACCAGCACTTCCCCGGGACTAGCGGGAGGAAGAAAGGAGACCCAGTACTTC.